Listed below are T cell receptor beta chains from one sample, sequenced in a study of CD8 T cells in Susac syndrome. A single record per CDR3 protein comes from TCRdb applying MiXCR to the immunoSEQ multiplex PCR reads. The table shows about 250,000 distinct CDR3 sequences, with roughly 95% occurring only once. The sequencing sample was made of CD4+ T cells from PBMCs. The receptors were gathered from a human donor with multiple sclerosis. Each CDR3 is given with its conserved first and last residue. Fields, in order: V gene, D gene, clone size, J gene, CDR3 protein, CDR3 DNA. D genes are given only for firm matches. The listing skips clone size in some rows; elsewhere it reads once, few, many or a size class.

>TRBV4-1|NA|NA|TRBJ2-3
CASSQPSKGVSTDTQYF
TGCGCCAGCAGCCAACCCTCCAAAGGGGTTTCGACAGATACGCAGTATTTT
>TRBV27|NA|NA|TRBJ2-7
CASSKPQGRDHYEQYF
TGTGCCAGCAGTAAGCCCCAAGGCAGGGACCACTACGAGCAGTACTTC
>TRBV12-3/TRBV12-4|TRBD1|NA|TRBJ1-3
CASRTPRTGAGNTIYF
TGTGCCAGCAGGACGCCCAGGACAGGGGCTGGAAACACCATATATTTT
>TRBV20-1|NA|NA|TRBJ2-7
CSAKGGDSYEQYF
TGCAGTGCTAAGGGCGGGGACTCCTACGAGCAGTACTTC
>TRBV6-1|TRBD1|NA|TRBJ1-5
CATRGGNWGQPQHF
TGTGCCACTCGAGGGGGCAATTGGGGTCAGCCCCAGCATTTT
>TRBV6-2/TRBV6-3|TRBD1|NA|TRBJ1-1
CASGQGSEAFF
TGTGCCAGCGGACAGGGGTCTGAAGCTTTCTTT
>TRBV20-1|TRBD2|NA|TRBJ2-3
CSATTSGNTDTQYF
TGCAGTGCTACGACTAGCGGAAACACAGATACGCAGTATTTT
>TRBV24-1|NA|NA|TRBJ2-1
CATSARSGGRVNEQFF
TGTGCCACCAGTGCGCGGAGTGGGGGTAGAGTTAATGAGCAGTTCTTC
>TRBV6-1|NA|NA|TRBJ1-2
CASSTSLGGYTF
TGTGCCAGCAGCACCTCTCTTGGGGGCTACACCTTC
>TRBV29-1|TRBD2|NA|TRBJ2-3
CSVGAGGPTDTQYF
TGCAGCGTAGGTGCGGGGGGGCCTACAGATACGCAGTATTTT
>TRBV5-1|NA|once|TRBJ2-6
CASCPGISGANVLTF
TGCGCCTCCTGCCCGGGGATCTCTGGGGCCAACGTCCTGACTTTC
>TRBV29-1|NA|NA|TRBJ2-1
CSVNTYNEQFF
TGCAGCGTTAATACGTACAATGAGCAGTTCTTC
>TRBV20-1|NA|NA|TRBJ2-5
CSARESSPGASWTQYF
TGCAGTGCTAGAGAGTCGAGTCCCGGGGCGTCTTGGACCCAGTACTTC
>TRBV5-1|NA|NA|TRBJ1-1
CASSFMPDMNTEAFF
TGCGCCAGCAGCTTTATGCCGGACATGAACACTGAAGCTTTCTTT
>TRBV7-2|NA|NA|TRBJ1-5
CASSSRVVGSNQPQHF
TGTGCCAGCAGCTCCAGGGTAGTTGGCAGCAATCAGCCCCAGCATTTT
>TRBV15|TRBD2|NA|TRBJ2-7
CATSRDLPSGAYEQYF
TGTGCCACCAGCAGAGATCTGCCTAGCGGGGCCTACGAGCAGTACTTC
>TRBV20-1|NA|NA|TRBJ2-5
CSARDYTGKETQYF
TGCAGTGCTAGAGATTATACGGGGAAAGAGACCCAGTACTTC
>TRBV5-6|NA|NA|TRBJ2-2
CASKTEKNTGELFF
TGTGCCAGCAAGACAGAGAAGAACACCGGGGAGCTGTTTTTT
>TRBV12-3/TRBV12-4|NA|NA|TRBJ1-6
CASSPGEGSSYNSPLHF
TGTGCCAGCAGTCCCGGTGAAGGGAGCTCCTATAATTCACCCCTCCACTTT
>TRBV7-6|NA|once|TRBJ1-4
CASRYGLFEEKLFF
TGTGCCAGCAGGTACGGGCTGTTCGAAGAAAAACTGTTTTTT
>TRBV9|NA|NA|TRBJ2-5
CASSVAQTYQETQYF
TGTGCCAGCAGCGTAGCACAGACCTATCAAGAGACCCAGTACTTC
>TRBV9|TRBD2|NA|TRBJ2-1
CASSVEGLAYDVAYNEQFF
TGTGCCAGCAGCGTAGAGGGACTAGCATACGACGTTGCCTACAATGAGCAGTTCTTC
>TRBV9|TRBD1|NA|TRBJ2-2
CASSPTGQGIIGELFF
TGTGCCAGCAGCCCTACGGGACAGGGTATTATTGGGGAGCTGTTTTTT
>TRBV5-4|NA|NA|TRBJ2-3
CASSVASRRSTDTQYF
TGTGCCAGCAGCGTAGCTAGCAGACGGAGCACAGATACGCAGTATTTT
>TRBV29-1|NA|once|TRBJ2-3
CSGGHSTDTQYF
TGCAGCGGAGGACACAGCACAGATACGCAGTATTTT
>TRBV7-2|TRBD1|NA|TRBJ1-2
CASTYRGPGLFSHYGYTF
TGTGCCAGCACCTACAGGGGGCCGGGGTTGTTCTCGCACTATGGCTACACCTTC
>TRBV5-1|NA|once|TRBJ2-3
CASSPAGTSTDTQYF
TGCGCCAGCAGCCCAGCGGGTACTAGCACAGATACGCAGTATTTT
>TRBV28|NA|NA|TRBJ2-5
CASSPQEETQYF
TGTGCCAGCAGTCCACAGGAAGAGACCCAGTACTTC